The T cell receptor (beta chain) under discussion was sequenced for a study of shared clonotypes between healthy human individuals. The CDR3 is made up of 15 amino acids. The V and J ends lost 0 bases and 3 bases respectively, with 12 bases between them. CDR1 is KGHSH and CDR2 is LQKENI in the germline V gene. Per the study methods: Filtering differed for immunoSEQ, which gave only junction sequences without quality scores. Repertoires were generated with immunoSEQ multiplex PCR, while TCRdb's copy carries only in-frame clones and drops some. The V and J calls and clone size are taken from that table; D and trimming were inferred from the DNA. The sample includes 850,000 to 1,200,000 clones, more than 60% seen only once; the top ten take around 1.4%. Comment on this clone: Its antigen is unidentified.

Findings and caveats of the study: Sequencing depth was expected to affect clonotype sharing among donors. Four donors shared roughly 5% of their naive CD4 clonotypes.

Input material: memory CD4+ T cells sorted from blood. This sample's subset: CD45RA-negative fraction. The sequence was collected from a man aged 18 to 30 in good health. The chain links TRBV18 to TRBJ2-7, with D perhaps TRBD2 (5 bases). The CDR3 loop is CASSPPNSGGYEQYF. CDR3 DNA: TGTGCCAGCTCACCACCAAATTCCGGAGGCTACGAGCAGTACTTC.